The 7 T cell receptor beta chains reported below all come from one sample, sequenced in a study of T cell responses to AZD1222 COVID-19 vaccine (dated by TCRdb to 2020 to 2022). This specimen's time point label, interpreted: baseline before first vaccination. The library came from the immunoSEQ multiplex PCR assay. Held by TCRdb, this immuneACCESS table contains in-frame sequences only and omits some clones. Under half of the omission traces to an unresolved V gene where checked; the cause of the rest is unknown. Counted in this sample were around 120,000 clones; 92% of them appeared once. The ten largest clones capture 11% to 15% of the sample. The sample was peripheral blood, taken on day 0 of AZD1222 vaccination. The receptors were gathered from an adult in good health.

The table lists this clone with a count of one. V gene TRBV7-2 combines with J gene TRBJ2-5; maybe TRBD2 (6 bases). The CDR3 contains 14 residues. V was cut by 5 bases and J by 0 bases, with 10 bases left in between. CDR1 and CDR2 from the germline V gene are SGHTA and FQGNSA. The CDR3, as DNA: TGTGCCAGCAGCCCCCTAGCGTACCAAGAGACCCAGTACTTC. Translating it yields CASSPLAYQETQYF.

The chain recombines TRBV27 with TRBJ2-3; perhaps TRBD2 as D (6 bases). There are 17 residues in the CDR3. Trimming removed 0 bases from V and 0 bases from J, with 13 bases in between. CDR1 MNHEY and CDR2 SMNVEV come from the germline V gene (reference sequence). CDR3 DNA sequence: TGTGCCAGCAGTTTATCGGCAACTAGCAAGAGCACAGATACGCAGTATTTT. This translates into CASSLSATSKSTDTQYF.

The V and J genes are TRBV5-5 and TRBJ2-7, with TRBD2 matching 9 bases. Trimming removed 0 bases from V and 2 bases from J; junction bases left unmatched: 3. In germline, CDR1 is SGHKS, CDR2 YYEKEE (reference sequence). The CDR3 has 15 residues. CDR3 loop: CASSLVGGGAYEQYF. CDR3 nucleotide sequence: TGTGCCAGCAGCTTGGTCGGCGGGGGGGCCTACGAGCAGTACTTC.

The rearrangement uses TRBV15 and TRBJ1-1; TRBD1 is a possible D gene (5 bases). The CDR3 is 14 amino acids. The V end was cut by 0 bases, the J end by 12 bases, with 17 bases between. Germline CDR1 LNHNV, CDR2 YYDKDF (reference sequence). The CDR3 DNA reads TGTGCCACCAGCAGAGACTCGGAGGGGTCCCCGCCTTTCTTT. It encodes CATSRDSEGSPPFF.

The V call is TRBV28, the J call TRBJ2-7; a weak D match, TRBD2 (5 bases). V lost 7 bases and J 0 bases, leaving 16 bases between the germline ends. The CDR3 runs to 15 residues. Germline CDR1 reads MDHEN; CDR2 reads SYDVKM. CDR3 sequence reads: CASTETGENSYEQYF. The DNA for the CDR3 is TGTGCCAGCACCGAAACCGGGGAAAACTCCTACGAGCAGTACTTC.

The chain joins TRBV11-3 to TRBJ2-3, with D possibly being TRBD1 (6 bases). The length of the CDR3 is 14 residues. Trimming left V 5 bases short and J 0 bases short, with 9 bases between. Germline values: CDR1 SGHNT, CDR2 YENEEA. The CDR3 loop is CASSGQSSTDTQYF. The CDR3 nucleotides read TGTGCCAGCAGCGGACAGTCTAGCACAGATACGCAGTATTTT.

The chain employs TRBV7-2 and TRBJ1-2, with TRBD1 identical over 11 bases. The CDR3 is 13 amino acids. Germline V lookup: CDR1 SGHTA, CDR2 FQGNSA. V shed 6 bases and J 8 bases; nucleotides not matched to a gene: 5. The CDR3 DNA reads TGTGCCAGCAGAAGGACAGGGGGCGAGGGCTACACCTTC. Its protein is CASRRTGGEGYTF.